The clone carrying this TCR beta chain was counted only a few times. What it binds is not known. The record originates from a study of beta chain features in type 1 diabetes. On the study more broadly: Age, gender, cell numbers and subset yield matched between patients and controls. Points from the study as a whole: Still unanswered here is whether HLA type influences TCRB rearrangement.

V was trimmed by 2 bases and J by 2 bases, leaving 6 bases between them. This CDR3 region has 13 residues. CDR1 and CDR2 (germline): LNHDA, SQIVND (reference sequence). Isolated RNA was reverse transcribed in full, so expressed TCRB transcripts were sequenced. Method: immunoSEQ multiplex PCR; TCRdb's copy keeps in-frame clones and lacks some. The profile shows over 350,000 clones, about 14% of them singletons. The chain is built from TRBV19 and TRBJ2-5; D not resolved. The TCR comes from a woman younger than 30 in good health. Sequences were obtained from naive CD4+ T cells from blood. CDR3 DNA sequence: TGTGCCAGTAGTATACAGATTCAAGAGACCCAGTACTTC. It yields the protein CASSIQIQETQYF.